Below, 14 T cell receptor beta chains from the same sample are listed, as sequenced in a study of radiation and T cells in renal cell carcinoma. Time point: blood 4 weeks post-SBRT, at nephrectomy. The treatment here: 15 Gy SBRT to primary tumor, nephrectomy 4 weeks later. Assay used: immunoSEQ multiplex PCR; TCRdb lists only in-frame clones, some missing. The table lists about 78,000 clones, roughly nine tenths of them singletons. The specimen comprised blood, sampled from a patient whose treatment included radiotherapy and nephrectomy. Receptors originate from an older woman with renal cell carcinoma.

The gene calls are TRBV27 and TRBJ2-5; TRBD2 is a possible D gene (5 bases). Germline assignment: CDR1 MNHEY and CDR2 SMNVEV (reference sequence). The CDR3 spans 14 residues. Trimming stripped 6 bases from V and 5 bases from J, with 16 bases between. The CDR3 region has the DNA TGTGCCAGCAGCCCTACTAGGTTTATTGAGACCCAGTACTTC. Its translation is CASSPTRFIETQYF.

The V and J genes are TRBV27 and TRBJ2-1, with D possibly TRBD2 on 6 matching bases. The V gene's germline CDR1 is MNHEY and CDR2 SMNVEV (reference sequence). V was cut by 0 bases and J by 5 bases, with 8 bases left in between. The CDR3 is 14 residues long. Here the CDR3 reads CASSLSGGDNEQFF. CDR3 in DNA: TGTGCCAGCAGTTTATCGGGCGGGGACAATGAGCAGTTCTTC.

The V gene is TRBV19, the J gene TRBJ2-1; 9 bases are a match to TRBD2. V lost 1 base and J lost 8; bases outside the gene matches: 12. CDR1 is LNHDA and CDR2 is SQIVND in the germline V gene (reference sequence). The CDR3 is 17 amino acids. CDR3 sequence: CASSIGTGTSSSHEQFF. The CDR3 nucleotides read TGTGCCAGTAGTATAGGGACCGGGACTAGCTCCAGCCATGAGCAGTTCTTC. Full variable domain (outside the CDR3, taken from reference TRBV19 and TRBJ2-1): DGGITQSPKYLFRKEGQNVTLSCEQNLNHDAMYWYRQDPGQGLRLIYYSQIVNDFQKGDIAEGYSVSREKKESFPLTVTSAQKNPTAFYLCASSIGTGTSSSHEQFFGPGTRLTVL.

The chain is built from TRBV9 and TRBJ1-4; 7 nucleotides match TRBD1. J lost 6 bases, V lost 3 bases, and 8 bases had no gene match. CDR1 is SGDLS, CDR2 YYNGEE, per germline. This CDR3 spans 15 amino acids. The CDR3 bases are TGTGCCAGCAGCGACGGGACAGCGGGGGATGAAAAACTGTTTTTT. Protein product: CASSDGTAGDEKLFF.

The chain carries TRBV18 and TRBJ2-3; D is ambiguous. Germline lookup yields CDR1 KGHSH and CDR2 LQKENI. The CDR3 runs to 13 residues. V was cut by 5 bases and J by 0 bases, with 6 bases left in between. Written as DNA, the CDR3 is TGTGCCAGCTCAATCACTAGCACAGATACGCAGTATTTT. This sequence encodes CASSITSTDTQYF.

The chain couples TRBV4-1 to TRBJ1-1, with D possibly matching TRBD1 (5 bases). The CDR3 is made up of 13 amino acids. Trimming took 0 bases from V and 5 from J, leaving 7 bases between them. Germline loops: CDR1 MGHRA, CDR2 YSYEKL. CDR3 DNA: TGCGCCAGCAGCCAAGAGGGGGGAACTGAAGCTTTCTTT. Translation gives CASSQEGGTEAFF.

The rearrangement joins TRBV7-3 to TRBJ2-2; D perhaps matches TRBD1 (6 bases). The V and J ends lost 5 bases and 0 bases respectively, with 13 bases between them. Germline V CDR1 and CDR2: SGHTA, FQGTGA. The CDR3 loop spans 16 amino acids. The CDR3 region has the DNA TGTGCCAGCAGCCCCAGGGGAGCGTCGAACACCGGGGAGCTGTTTTTT. Residues: CASSPRGASNTGELFF. Variable domain in full (rest from reference TRBV7-3 and TRBJ2-2): GAGVSQTPSNKVTEKGKYVELRCDPISGHTALYWYRQSLGQGPEFLIYFQGTGAADDSGLPNDRFFAVRPEGSVSTLKIQRTERGDSAVYLCASSPRGASNTGELFFGEGSRLTVL.

The chain combines TRBV4-2 with TRBJ1-1; possibly TRBD1 for D (6 bases). Per germline, CDR1 LGHNA and CDR2 YNFKEQ. This CDR3 spans 14 amino acids. Trimming stripped 3 bases from V and 7 bases from J, with 15 bases between. The CDR3 reads CASSQGGGSGEAFF. In DNA, the CDR3 is TGTGCCAGCAGCCAGGGGGGGGGCTCGGGTGAAGCTTTCTTT.

This chain connects TRBV9 to TRBJ1-2; 9 nucleotides agree with TRBD1. V lost 0 bases, J lost 4 bases, and 4 bases stayed unmatched. The CDR3 has 15 amino acids. Germline CDR1 SGDLS, CDR2 YYNGEE. The CDR3, as DNA: TGTGCCAGCAGCGTAGCTGGGACAGGGTCCTATGGCTACACCTTC. Translated, it gives CASSVAGTGSYGYTF.

The rearrangement links TRBV9 to TRBJ1-1; no clear D gene. V was clipped by 3 bases and J by 0 bases, with 6 bases between them. Germline loops: CDR1 SGDLS, CDR2 YYNGEE. CDR3 length: 13 residues. CDR3 nucleotide sequence: TGTGCCAGCAGCGGAGGACTGAACACTGAAGCTTTCTTT. Its protein is CASSGGLNTEAFF.

V and J are TRBV18 and TRBJ2-6; tentatively, D is TRBD1 (6 bases). CDR3 size: 17 residues. Germline CDR1 and CDR2: KGHSH and LQKENI. The germline V and J ends were trimmed by 5 bases and 1 base, with 15 bases remaining between them. The CDR3 nucleotides read TGTGCCAGCTCATCCGGGACACCGGATTCTGGGGCCAACGTCCTGACTTTC. Translation: CASSSGTPDSGANVLTF.

The genes are TRBV10-3 and TRBJ2-3, with D possibly being TRBD2 (7 bases). CDR1 is ENHRY, CDR2 SYGVKD, per germline. The V end lost 0 bases, the J end lost 4 bases, and 17 bases lay between the germline ends. CDR3 size: 17 residues. The CDR3 here is CAISESRGGGTADTQYF. In DNA, the CDR3 is TGTGCCATCAGTGAGTCACGGGGAGGGGGGACTGCAGATACGCAGTATTTT.

In DNA form, the CDR3 reads TGTGCCAGCGGGCAGGTAGAGACCCAGTACTTC. Translating it yields CASGQVETQYF. The chain links TRBV6-1 to TRBJ2-5; D unclear. The V and J ends lost 8 bases and 4 bases respectively, with 8 bases between them. The CDR3 has 11 amino acids. The germline CDR1 and CDR2 sequences are MNHNS and SASEGT.

The rearrangement joins TRBV4-3 to TRBJ2-1; 9 positions match TRBD1. CDR1 is LGHNA, CDR2 YSLEER, per germline. CDR3 length: 15 residues. J lost 5 bases, V lost 4 bases, and 6 bases had no gene match. The CDR3 is CASSPGDREDNEQFF. CDR3 bases: TGCGCCAGCAGCCCTGGGGACAGGGAAGACAATGAGCAGTTCTTC.